The next 18 T cell receptor beta chains were all read from a single sample in a study of cytomegalovirus exposure and HLA in healthy donors. Vbeta (60) and Jbeta (13) primers were used in the PCR. The repertoire was sequenced with immunoSEQ multiplex PCR; TCRdb's copy has only in-frame clones and lacks some. This sample has over 75,000 clones, with 86% found just once. Sequenced: PBMCs. These receptors were collected from a man aged 30 to 39 in good health and CMV-seropositive.

The chain employs TRBV6-6 and TRBJ2-3; 11 bases map to TRBD2. Germline V CDR1 and CDR2: MNHNY, SVGAGI (reference sequence). The CDR3 length is 16 residues. V lost 5 bases and J lost 0; bases outside the gene matches: 4. The CDR3 region has the DNA TGTGCCAGCAGTGGCTGGACTAGCGGGAGCACAGATACGCAGTATTTT. Translated: CASSGWTSGSTDTQYF.

V usage is TRBV5-1 and J usage is TRBJ2-1; 9 bases fit TRBD2. CDR1 is SGHRS and CDR2 is YFSETQ in the germline V gene. The length of the CDR3 is 15 residues. Germline trimming cut 4 bases from V and 7 bases from J; bases unmatched to any gene: 9. The CDR3 DNA is TGCGCCAGCAGCCCCTTTAGCGGGAGAGTAAATGAGCAGTTCTTC. It encodes CASSPFSGRVNEQFF.

The V gene is TRBV7-3, the J gene TRBJ2-2, with a weak D call TRBD1 (5 bases). Trimming took off 1 base at V and 8 bases at J, with 11 bases between the two ends. CDR3 size: 14 residues. Germline CDR1 is SGHTA and CDR2 is FQGTGA. The CDR3 reads CASSLMVGPGELFF. The CDR3, as DNA: TGTGCCAGCAGCTTAATGGTGGGGCCGGGGGAGCTGTTTTTT.

The chain employs TRBV14 and TRBJ2-3, with unresolved D. Per the germline V gene, CDR1 is SGHDN and CDR2 is FVKESK. The CDR3 is 15 amino acids. V was cut by 8 bases and J by 1 base, with 16 bases left in between. CDR3 in DNA: TGTGCCAGCTTATCCCCCAGGATTCGCACAGATACGCAGTATTTT. This gives the protein CASLSPRIRTDTQYF.

V and J are TRBV5-1 and TRBJ2-7; tentatively, D is TRBD2 (6 bases). Trimming pared 3 bases from V and 6 bases from J, leaving 13 bases between. The CDR3 has 13 residues. Germline V gene sequence: CDR1 SGHRS, CDR2 YFSETQ. CDR3 residues: CASSSELGGEQYF. CDR3 in DNA: TGCGCCAGCAGCTCCGAGTTGGGGGGCGAGCAGTACTTC. Together with reference TRBV5-1 and TRBJ2-7, the CDR3 gives the full variable domain: KAGVTQTPRYLIKTRGQQVTLSCSPISGHRSVSWYQQTPGQGLQFLFEYFSETQRNKGNFPGRFSGRQFSNSRSEMNVSTLELGDSALYLCASSSELGGEQYFGPGTRLTVT.

The chain couples TRBV6-1 to TRBJ2-7; maybe TRBD2 (5 bases). The V end lost 4 bases, the J end lost 3 bases, and 10 bases lay between the germline ends. Germline values: CDR1 MNHNS, CDR2 SASEGT. The CDR3 runs to 13 residues. The CDR3 coding sequence is TGTGCCAGCAGTGTCGGAGGAGACTACGAGCAGTACTTC. Translation: CASSVGGDYEQYF.

This clone was detected a few times. The gene calls are TRBV27 and TRBJ2-2, with D unclear. The V and J ends lost 5 bases and 5 bases respectively, with 18 bases between them. The CDR3 is 16 residues long. CDR1 MNHEY and CDR2 SMNVEV come from the germline V gene (reference sequence). As DNA, the CDR3 is TGTGCCAGCAGTCCGTTTCTCACAAATAAAACCGGGGAGCTGTTTTTT. Its translation is CASSPFLTNKTGELFF.

This chain connects TRBV19 to TRBJ1-1, with no clear D. Germline V gene data show CDR1 as LNHDA and CDR2 as SQIVND (reference sequence). Trimming cost V 2 bases and J 8 bases, with 9 bases left between them. This CDR3 region has 12 residues. The CDR3 DNA reads as TGTGCCAGTAGTATAACGCCGGGGGAAGCTTTCTTT. It specifies CASSITPGEAFF.

V usage is TRBV27 and J usage is TRBJ2-1, with D unclear. V dropped 3 bases and J dropped 6 bases, with 9 bases sitting between them. CDR1 and CDR2 from the germline V gene are MNHEY and SMNVEV (reference sequence). This CDR3 has 13 residues. The DNA for the CDR3 is TGTGCCAGCAGTTTTACTAATAGCAATGAGCAGTTCTTC. It is translated as CASSFTNSNEQFF.

The chain joins TRBV7-9 to TRBJ2-7; D is possibly TRBD2 (6 bases). The length of the CDR3 is 11 residues. V was clipped by 5 bases and J by 7 bases, with 9 bases between them. Germline V gene lookup returns CDR1 SEHNR and CDR2 FQNEAQ (reference sequence). For the CDR3, the DNA is TGTGCCAGCAGCCTCCGGGGGGAGCAGTACTTC. Its translation: CASSLRGEQYF.

The rearrangement links TRBV6-1 to TRBJ2-1; D remains ambiguous. From germline, CDR1 is MNHNS and CDR2 SASEGT. The CDR3 sequence is 18 residues long. V dropped 2 bases and J dropped 3 bases, with 20 bases sitting between them. CDR3 nucleotide sequence: TGTGCCAGCAGTGAATATTCGGTGTCGAGCCTGCACTACAATGAGCAGTTCTTC. This gives the protein CASSEYSVSSLHYNEQFF.

The gene calls are TRBV28 and TRBJ2-7, with a weak D call TRBD1 (5 bases). This CDR3 region has 14 residues. The V end lost 5 bases, the J end lost 2 bases, and 13 bases lay between the germline ends. Germline V gene sequence: CDR1 MDHEN, CDR2 SYDVKM. CDR3 protein: CASSAPRGTYEQYF. Here the CDR3 DNA reads TGTGCCAGCAGTGCACCAAGGGGAACCTACGAGCAGTACTTC.

V is TRBV7-8 and J is TRBJ2-3, with TRBD1 matching 9 bases. J was trimmed by 1 base and V by 5 bases; bases with no gene match: 7. This CDR3 is built from 16 residues. Per the germline V gene, CDR1 is SGHVS and CDR2 is FQNEAQ. CDR3 in DNA: TGTGCCAGCAGCAAACAGGGGGCGCTGGGCACAGATACGCAGTATTTT. Translation gives CASSKQGALGTDTQYF. Filled out from reference TRBV7-8 and TRBJ2-3, the complete variable domain reads GAGVSQSPRYKVAKRGQDVALRCDPISGHVSLFWYQQALGQGPEFLTYFQNEAQLDKSGLPSDRFFAERPEGSVSTLKIQRTQQEDSAVYLCASSKQGALGTDTQYFGPGTRLTVL.

This clone was recorded only once. The V and J genes are TRBV18 and TRBJ2-1; D ambiguous. Germline assignment: CDR1 KGHSH and CDR2 LQKENI. The CDR3 runs 14 residues. V was trimmed by 2 bases and J by 2 bases, leaving 7 bases between them. The CDR3 sequence: CASSPTETYNEQFF. In DNA form, the CDR3 reads TGTGCCAGCTCACCAACTGAGACCTACAATGAGCAGTTCTTC.

This chain uses TRBV6-1 with TRBJ1-1; maybe TRBD1 (5 bases). Trimming shortened V by 6 bases and J by 0 bases, and 8 bases separated the two germline ends. The germline gives CDR1 MNHNS, CDR2 SASEGT. The CDR3 extends over 13 amino acids. The CDR3 nucleotides are TGTGCCAGCAGGACGACAGTGAACACTGAAGCTTTCTTT. This encodes CASRTTVNTEAFF.

This CDR3 is CASSYRVSEGEQYF. The CDR3 nucleotides are TGTGCCAGCAGTTACCGCGTCTCCGAGGGGGAGCAGTACTTC. J is TRBJ2-5 and V is TRBV6-6; weak D call: TRBD1 (6 bases). Germline V gene data show CDR1 as MNHNY and CDR2 as SVGAGI (reference sequence). V dropped 2 bases and J dropped 11 bases, with 18 bases sitting between them. This CDR3 is built from 14 residues.

The chain is built from TRBV13 and TRBJ2-2, with 11 bases identical to TRBD2. In germline, CDR1 is PRHDT, CDR2 FYEKMQ (reference sequence). V was pared by 4 bases and J by 1 base, with 8 bases of the junction left unmatched. The CDR3 is 18 amino acids. The CDR3 DNA sequence: TGTGCCAGCAGCTCAATACGACTAGCGGGAAAGAACACCGGGGAGCTGTTTTTT. Its translation is CASSSIRLAGKNTGELFF.

The CDR3 DNA sequence: TGTGCCAGCAGTTTTGGGAGTTCCCCATACAATGAGCAGTTCTTC. It yields the protein CASSFGSSPYNEQFF. This chain connects TRBV27 to TRBJ2-1, with D possibly being TRBD2 (5 bases). The CDR3 totals 15 residues. V was pared by 3 bases and J by 4 bases, with 13 bases between. Germline CDR1 and CDR2: MNHEY and SMNVEV (reference sequence).